The rows below give T cell receptor beta chains drawn from one sample of a study of CD8 T cells in ankylosing spondylitis. TCRdb called the 5' RACE reads again in MiXCR, with one record for every CDR3 protein. The sample lists hundreds of thousands of distinct CDR3 sequences; over 15% were seen once. Sequencing was carried out using blood, either unsorted or a sorted T cell fraction (not recorded which). These receptor sequences come from a male donor with ankylosing spondylitis or in good health (not recorded which). The CDR3 runs from the conserved cysteine through the conserved F or W. Fields, in order: J gene, clone size, V gene, D gene, CDR3 DNA, CDR3 protein. D genes are given only for firm matches. Some rows mark clone size as missing; the rest say once, few, many or name a class of expanded clone.

J gene: TRBJ2-3; clone size: -; V gene: TRBV6-5; D gene: TRBD1; CDR3 DNA: TGTGCCAGCAGTCTCTCGACAGGGGGCTTGAGCCGCACAGATACGCAGTATTTT; CDR3 protein: CASSLSTGGLSRTDTQYF
J gene: TRBJ2-3; clone size: many; V gene: TRBV6-5; D gene: TRBD2; CDR3 DNA: TGTGCCAGCAGTTACTCGGGACTAGAAGTCATAGATACGCAGTATTTT; CDR3 protein: CASSYSGLEVIDTQYF
J gene: TRBJ1-1; clone size: few; V gene: TRBV15; D gene: -; CDR3 DNA: TGTGCCACCAGCAGAGAGGCCTCGAACACTGAAGCTTTCTTT; CDR3 protein: CATSREASNTEAFF
J gene: TRBJ2-3; clone size: few; V gene: TRBV5-1; D gene: -; CDR3 DNA: TGCGCCAGCAGCTTGGGTGGTCTAGCGAACACAGATACGCAGTATTTT; CDR3 protein: CASSLGGLANTDTQYF
J gene: TRBJ1-6; clone size: -; V gene: TRBV15; D gene: TRBD1; CDR3 DNA: TGTGCCACCAGCAGAGATTTTGGTCAGGGGGCTTCACCCCTCCACTTT; CDR3 protein: CATSRDFGQGASPLHF
J gene: TRBJ2-5; clone size: many; V gene: TRBV6-5; D gene: -; CDR3 DNA: TGTGCCAGCAGTTACTCTGAGGAGACCCAGTACTTC; CDR3 protein: CASSYSEETQYF
J gene: TRBJ2-3; clone size: few; V gene: TRBV11-2; D gene: TRBD2; CDR3 DNA: TGTGCCAGCAGCCCTGGACTAGCGGGGGCCAGGGCTAGCACAGATACGCAGTATTTT; CDR3 protein: CASSPGLAGARASTDTQYF
J gene: TRBJ2-5; clone size: -; V gene: TRBV5-1; D gene: -; CDR3 DNA: TGCGCCAGCAGCACGGAACCAAGAGAGACCCAGTACTTC; CDR3 protein: CASSTEPRETQYF
J gene: TRBJ2-1; clone size: -; V gene: TRBV20-1; D gene: -; CDR3 DNA: TGCAGTGCTACGCGTGACCTTACCTACAATGAGCAGTTCTTC; CDR3 protein: CSATRDLTYNEQFF
J gene: TRBJ1-5; clone size: many; V gene: TRBV11-1; D gene: -; CDR3 DNA: TGTGCCAGCAGCGCGGGCCGCAATCAGCCCCAGCATTTT; CDR3 protein: CASSAGRNQPQHF
J gene: TRBJ2-5; clone size: few; V gene: TRBV27; D gene: -; CDR3 DNA: TGTGCCAGCAGTCCCCGGGACGGACCAACAGAGACCCAGTACTTC; CDR3 protein: CASSPRDGPTETQYF
J gene: TRBJ2-5; clone size: -; V gene: TRBV14; D gene: -; CDR3 DNA: TGTGCCAGCAGCCAAGGTATACTTCTCCAAGAGACCCAGTACTTC; CDR3 protein: CASSQGILLQETQYF
J gene: TRBJ2-1; clone size: -; V gene: TRBV5-1; D gene: TRBD2; CDR3 DNA: TGCGCCAGCAGCATCGGGACTAGTGGGAGCCAGTACAATGAGCAGTTCTTC; CDR3 protein: CASSIGTSGSQYNEQFF
J gene: TRBJ2-1; clone size: few; V gene: TRBV2; D gene: TRBD2; CDR3 DNA: TGTGCCAGCAATTTAGCGGGGAGCTCCTACAATGAGCAGTTCTTC; CDR3 protein: CASNLAGSSYNEQFF
J gene: TRBJ2-4; clone size: -; V gene: TRBV11-2; D gene: -; CDR3 DNA: TGTGCCAGCAGCTTAGACGGAATAATTCAGTACTTC; CDR3 protein: CASSLDGIIQYF
J gene: TRBJ2-3; clone size: -; V gene: TRBV20-1; D gene: TRBD2; CDR3 DNA: TGCAGTGCAGGAGGACTAGCGAGATCAGATACGCAGTATTTT; CDR3 protein: CSAGGLARSDTQYF
J gene: TRBJ2-3; clone size: many; V gene: TRBV7-8; D gene: -; CDR3 DNA: TGTGCCAGCAGCTCAACAGTATCCCGCACAGATACGCAGTATTTT; CDR3 protein: CASSSTVSRTDTQYF
J gene: TRBJ2-2; clone size: few; V gene: TRBV6-1; D gene: -; CDR3 DNA: TGTGCCAGCAGGACGGCCACCGGGGAGCTGTTTTTT; CDR3 protein: CASRTATGELFF